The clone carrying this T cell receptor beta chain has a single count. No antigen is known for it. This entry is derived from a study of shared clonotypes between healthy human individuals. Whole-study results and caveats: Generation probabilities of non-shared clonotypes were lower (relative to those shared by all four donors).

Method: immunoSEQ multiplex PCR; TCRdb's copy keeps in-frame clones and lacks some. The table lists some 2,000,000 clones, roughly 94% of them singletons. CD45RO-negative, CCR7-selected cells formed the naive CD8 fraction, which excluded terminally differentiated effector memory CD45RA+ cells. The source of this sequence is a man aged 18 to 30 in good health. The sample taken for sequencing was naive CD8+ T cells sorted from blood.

The CDR3 nucleotides are TGTGCCAGCAGCACCTTCCCGGGGGCGGTGACTGAAGCTTTCTTT. Encoded protein: CASSTFPGAVTEAFF. The chain joins TRBV7-8 to TRBJ1-1; a possible D gene is TRBD1 (6 bases). The CDR3 contains 15 residues. Germline V gene data show CDR1 as SGHVS and CDR2 as FQNEAQ. Deletions cut 5 bases from V and 5 bases from J, with 18 bases between.